This TCR beta chain was captured by sequencing in a study of blood T cell repertoires in COVID-19. The wider study: Some COVID-19 samples were acute and others convalescent; all came from the United States, Italy and Spain. The analysed material was cDNA or gDNA that came from T cells, B-cell-depleted T cells, or PBMCs.

Original analysis: Reference gene primer amplification gave estimated nucleated cell counts. Generated by immunoSEQ multiplex PCR, the TCRdb table keeps only in-frame clones and is missing some. The DNA was the basis for D and trimming; V, J and clone size are from that table. The data hold 45,000 to 55,000 clones, with roughly two thirds observed a single time. Germline assignment: CDR1 MDHEN and CDR2 SYDVKM. With 6 bases removed from V and 0 bases from J, the gap between germline ends came to 14 bases. The CDR3 runs 16 residues. The chain carries TRBV28 and TRBJ2-2; a weak D match, TRBD1 (6 bases). The source is a woman in her sixties or seventies with acute or convalescent COVID-19. The sequenced sample was peripheral blood. In DNA form, the CDR3 reads TGTGCCAGCAGCGGCAGGGGCCTTACGAACACCGGGGAGCTGTTTTTT. It codes for CASSGRGLTNTGELFF.